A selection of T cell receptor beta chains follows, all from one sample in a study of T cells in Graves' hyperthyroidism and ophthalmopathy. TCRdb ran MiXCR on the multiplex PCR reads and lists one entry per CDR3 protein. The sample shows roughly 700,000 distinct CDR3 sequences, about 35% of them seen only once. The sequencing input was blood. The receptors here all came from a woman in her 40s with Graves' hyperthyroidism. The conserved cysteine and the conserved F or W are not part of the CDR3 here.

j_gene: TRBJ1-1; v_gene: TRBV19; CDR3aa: ASSEGQGGRTNTEAF
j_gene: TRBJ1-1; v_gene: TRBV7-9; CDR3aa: ASSLTQGGDTEAF
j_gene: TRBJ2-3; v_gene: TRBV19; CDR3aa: ASRELAADTQY
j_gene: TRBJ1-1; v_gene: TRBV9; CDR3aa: ASSPPPGSRGYTEAF
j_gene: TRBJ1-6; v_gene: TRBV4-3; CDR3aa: ASSQDWTGGSPLH
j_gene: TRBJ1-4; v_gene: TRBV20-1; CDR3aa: SARPGGSEKLF
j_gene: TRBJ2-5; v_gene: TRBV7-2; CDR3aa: ASSLPWGAKTQY
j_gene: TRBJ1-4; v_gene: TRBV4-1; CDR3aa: ASSQRSNEKLF
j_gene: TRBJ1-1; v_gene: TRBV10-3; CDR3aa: ASSFFRVGNTEAF
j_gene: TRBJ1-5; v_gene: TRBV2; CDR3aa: ASRTGTSNQPQH
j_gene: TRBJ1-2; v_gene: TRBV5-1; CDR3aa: ASSLEILYGYT
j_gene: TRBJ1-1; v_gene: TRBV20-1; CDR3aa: SARDGGFFTEAF
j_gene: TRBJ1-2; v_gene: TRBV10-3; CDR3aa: AISESGRGRYGYT
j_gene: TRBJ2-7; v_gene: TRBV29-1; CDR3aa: SVDGTPSSYEQY
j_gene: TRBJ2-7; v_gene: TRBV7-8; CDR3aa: ASSRCRLERDYEQY
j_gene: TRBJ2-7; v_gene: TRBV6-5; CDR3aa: ASSTSGDRSYEQY
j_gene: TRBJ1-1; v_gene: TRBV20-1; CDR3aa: SAAKQEGEAF
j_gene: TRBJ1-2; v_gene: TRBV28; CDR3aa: ASTSGDPGYGYT
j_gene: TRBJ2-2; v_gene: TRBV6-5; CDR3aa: ASPTGELF
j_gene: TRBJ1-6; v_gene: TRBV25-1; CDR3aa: ASSERGNARNSPLH
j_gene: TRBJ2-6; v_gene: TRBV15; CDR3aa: ATSRLGTTSGANVLT
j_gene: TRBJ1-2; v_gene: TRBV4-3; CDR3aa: ASSVRDSAGYT
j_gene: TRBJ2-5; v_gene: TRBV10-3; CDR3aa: AIGNLGETQY
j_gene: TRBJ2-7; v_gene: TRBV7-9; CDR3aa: ASSGEGAYEQY
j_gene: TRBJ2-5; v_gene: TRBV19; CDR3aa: ASSTRGPQETQY
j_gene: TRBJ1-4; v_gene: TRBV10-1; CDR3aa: ASSDGIRSEKLF
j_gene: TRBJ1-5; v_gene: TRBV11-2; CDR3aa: ASSLAGTGSWGQPQH
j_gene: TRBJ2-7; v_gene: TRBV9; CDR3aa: ASSVRVGSYEQY
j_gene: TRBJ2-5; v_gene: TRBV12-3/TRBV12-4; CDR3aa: ASSQQGGGSETQY
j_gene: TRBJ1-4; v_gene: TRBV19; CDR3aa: ASSTSTNEKLF
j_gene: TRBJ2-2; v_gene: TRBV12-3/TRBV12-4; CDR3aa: ASSLSPGLMNTGELF
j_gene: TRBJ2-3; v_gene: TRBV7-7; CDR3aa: ASSLDRFTDTQY
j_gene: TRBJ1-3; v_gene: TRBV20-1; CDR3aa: SARDSGSGNTTY
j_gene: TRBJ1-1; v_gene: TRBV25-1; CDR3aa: ASWSEARVNTEAF
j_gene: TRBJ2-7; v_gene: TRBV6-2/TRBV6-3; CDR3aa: ASRSPGYEQY
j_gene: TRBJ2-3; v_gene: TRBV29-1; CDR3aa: SGRPSNTDTQY
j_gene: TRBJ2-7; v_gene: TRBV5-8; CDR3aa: ASSQAPGTSGRALNEQY
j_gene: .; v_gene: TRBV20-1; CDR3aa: CARHLTSGGTDTQY
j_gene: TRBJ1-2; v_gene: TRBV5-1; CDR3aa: ASSLPDNYGYT
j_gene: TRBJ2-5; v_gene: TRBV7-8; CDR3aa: ASSLASGETQY
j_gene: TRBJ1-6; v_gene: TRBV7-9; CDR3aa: ASSLVGGEQEYNSPLH
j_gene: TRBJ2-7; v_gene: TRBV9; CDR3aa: ASSVGLTNSYEQH
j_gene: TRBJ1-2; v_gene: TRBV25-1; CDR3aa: ASSSVDGYT
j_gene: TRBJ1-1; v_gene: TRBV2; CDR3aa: ASSEVIGGDTEAF
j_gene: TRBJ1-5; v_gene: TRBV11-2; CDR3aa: ASSQDSVRGRAQH
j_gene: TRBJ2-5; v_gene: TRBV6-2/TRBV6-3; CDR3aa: ASSSLGRETQY